This is a list of T cell receptor beta chains from one sample in a study of T cell repertoires and HLA-DP antigens. TCRdb keeps only in-frame clones here, not all; method: immunoSEQ multiplex PCR. The data hold approximately 86,000 clones, with roughly 86% observed a single time. Antigens of these TCRs are unknown. The sequenced material came from CD4+ T cells from PBMCs. These receptor sequences come from a man aged 45 to 65 in good health and CMV-seronegative. The CDR3 runs from the conserved cysteine through the conserved F or W. A D gene is named only where the DNA matches it firmly. Part of the rows lack a size; the others show once, few, many or a class for expanded clones.

>TRBD1|TRBJ2-1|.|TRBV5-1
CASSLAGQYNEQFF
TGCGCCAGCAGCTTGGCGGGACAGTACAATGAGCAGTTCTTC
>.|TRBJ2-7|.|TRBV11-2
CASSPRGGLSYEQYF
TGTGCCAGCAGCCCCAGGGGAGGGCTCTCCTACGAGCAGTACTTC
>.|TRBJ1-6|.|TRBV27
CASSFREKNSPLHF
TGTGCCAGCAGTTTTAGGGAAAAAAATTCACCCCTCCACTTT
>TRBD2|TRBJ2-7|few|TRBV5-1
CASSFRTSGLFSYEQYF
TGCGCCAGCAGCTTTAGGACTAGCGGCCTTTTTTCCTACGAGCAGTACTTC
>.|TRBJ1-2|few|TRBV5-5
CASSLGQGVSYGYTF
TGTGCCAGCAGCTTGGGTCAGGGCGTATCCTATGGCTACACCTTC
>TRBD1|TRBJ2-7|.|TRBV13
CASSLLKYEGGTGPYEQYF
TGTGCCAGCAGCTTATTAAAGTATGAAGGTGGGACAGGGCCCTACGAGCAGTACTTC
>.|TRBJ2-6|few|TRBV11-2
CASSFFGANVLTF
TGTGCCAGCAGCTTCTTTGGGGCCAACGTCCTGACTTTC
>TRBD2|TRBJ2-1|.|TRBV28
CASSLSGTSGTVIEQFF
TGTGCCAGCAGTTTATCCGGGACTAGCGGGACTGTCATTGAGCAGTTCTTC
>TRBD2|TRBJ2-2|.|TRBV4-2
CASSQRSGGPSGELFF
TGTGCCAGCAGCCAAAGATCGGGGGGGCCATCCGGGGAGCTGTTTTTT
>TRBD1|TRBJ1-1|.|TRBV7-9
CASSLTGGKTEAFF
TGTGCCAGCAGCTTAACAGGGGGGAAGACTGAAGCTTTCTTT
>TRBD2|TRBJ2-5|.|TRBV13
CASSLSTSGGGETQYF
TGTGCCAGCAGCTTATCCACTAGCGGGGGGGGCGAGACCCAGTACTTC
>TRBD1|TRBJ2-2|once|TRBV11-2
CASRPGTGFTGELFF
TGTGCCAGCAGGCCTGGGACAGGGTTTACCGGGGAGCTGTTTTTT
>TRBD2|TRBJ2-3|once|TRBV7-3
CASSSTSMDTQYF
TGTGCCAGCAGCTCGACTAGCATGGATACGCAGTATTTT
>.|TRBJ2-1|.|TRBV7-8
CASSLEQFGGVSIYEQFF
TGTGCCAGCAGCTTAGAACAGTTTGGGGGAGTATCGATATATGAGCAGTTCTTC
>TRBD2|TRBJ2-7|.|TRBV27
CASSPTSGKGREQYF
TGTGCCAGCAGCCCTACTAGCGGAAAGGGGCGCGAGCAGTACTTC
>.|TRBJ1-4|.|TRBV2
CASKAGYANEKLFF
TGTGCCAGTAAAGCAGGGTATGCTAATGAAAAACTGTTTTTT
>.|TRBJ2-7|.|TRBV6-6
CASSQASEQYF
TGTGCCAGCAGCCAAGCTAGCGAGCAGTACTTC
>TRBD1|TRBJ2-1|.|TRBV2
CASKQTGEQFF
TGTGCCAGCAAACAGACAGGGGAGCAGTTCTTC
>TRBD2|TRBJ2-5|once|TRBV6-1
CASSGSTSGGAIKTQYF
TGTGCCAGCAGTGGCTCTACTAGCGGGGGGGCAATAAAGACCCAGTACTTC
>TRBD2|TRBJ2-7|.|TRBV27
CASSLSPTRNGRRAGEQYF
TGTGCCAGCAGTCTTTCTCCGACTAGGAACGGGAGGCGCGCGGGGGAGCAGTACTTC
>.|TRBJ1-3|.|TRBV19
CASSIGTDGNTIYF
TGTGCCAGTAGTATAGGCACGGATGGAAACACCATATATTTT
>TRBD1|TRBJ2-1|.|TRBV7-2
CASSLHPGQGNEQFF
TGTGCCAGCAGCTTACACCCGGGACAGGGAAATGAGCAGTTCTTC
>.|TRBJ1-2|.|TRBV10-2
CASSETGKAYGYTF
TGCGCCAGCAGTGAGACAGGGAAGGCCTATGGCTACACCTTC
>.|TRBJ2-5|.|TRBV4-2
CASSQVEQGGKETQYF
TGTGCCAGCAGCCAAGTGGAGCAGGGGGGTAAAGAGACCCAGTACTTC
>.|TRBJ1-5|.|TRBV5-4
CASSLAGAGQPQHF
TGTGCCAGCAGCTTGGCAGGGGCCGGTCAGCCCCAGCATTTT
>TRBD1|TRBJ2-2|.|TRBV7-6
CASSRGQGANLRVGELFF
TGTGCCAGCAGCCGAGGACAGGGGGCGAATTTGAGGGTCGGGGAGCTGTTTTTT
>.|TRBJ2-1|.|TRBV27
CASSLSGAQGGWNEQFF
TGTGCCAGCAGTTTATCGGGGGCCCAGGGAGGGTGGAATGAGCAGTTCTTC
>.|TRBJ1-5|.|TRBV5-1
CASSQGSGNNQPQHF
TGCGCCAGCTCCCAGGGGTCGGGCAATAATCAGCCCCAGCATTTT
>.|TRBJ2-2|.|TRBV28
CASRSQPIRELFF
TGTGCCAGCCGGAGCCAACCGATCCGGGAGCTGTTTTTT
>.|TRBJ2-4|.|TRBV30
CAWSDREFITKNIQYF
TGTGCCTGGAGCGACCGGGAGTTCATAACCAAAAACATTCAGTACTTC
>.|TRBJ2-7|once|TRBV5-1
CASSLLGRAYEQYF
TGCGCCAGCAGCTTGTTAGGCAGGGCCTACGAGCAGTACTTC
>.|TRBJ1-6|.|TRBV27
CASSFAGLGNSPLHF
TGTGCCAGCAGTTTTGCGGGGCTGGGTAATTCACCCCTCCACTTT
>.|TRBJ2-3|.|TRBV16
CASSQTLASGASTDTQYF
TGTGCCAGCAGCCAAACCCTAGCGTCCGGGGCAAGCACAGATACGCAGTATTTT
>.|TRBJ1-5|.|TRBV18
CASSQGLSNQPQHF
TGTGCCAGCTCACAGGGGCTTAGCAATCAGCCCCAGCATTTT
>.|TRBJ2-7|.|TRBV7-2
CASSLGRPYEQYF
TGTGCCAGCAGCTTGGGCAGACCCTACGAGCAGTACTTC
>.|TRBJ2-2|once|TRBV18
CASRGSPNTGELFF
TGTGCCAGCCGTGGAAGCCCGAACACCGGGGAGCTGTTTTTT
>.|TRBJ1-4|.|TRBV11-2
CASSLPSGQGNEKLFF
TGTGCCAGCAGCTTACCTTCTGGGCAGGGAAATGAAAAACTGTTTTTT